Listed here are 6 T cell receptor beta chains from one sample, sequenced in a study of sequential checkpoint blockade in melanoma. Clones were sequenced by immunoSEQ multiplex PCR, and TCRdb holds only the in-frame ones, with some missing. The sample lists roughly 5,000 clones; 60% to 80% were seen once. Specified treatment: randomized to nivolumab then ipilimumab (arm A) or the reverse (arm B). Material: CD8+ T cells sorted from blood (inferred from file names), obtained from a patient given nivolumab and ipilimumab in sequence. The receptors were sampled from a human patient with melanoma. Some clones in this sample may be carry-over from other donors' samples.

The chain links TRBV5-1 to TRBJ1-1; D might be TRBD1 (6 bases). Trimming pared 1 base from V and 4 bases from J, leaving 11 bases between. Per the germline V gene, CDR1 is SGHRS and CDR2 is YFSETQ. The length of the CDR3 is 14 residues. Written as DNA, the CDR3 is TGCGCCAGCAGCTTGTCAGGGGATTCCACTGAAGCTTTCTTT. It is translated as CASSLSGDSTEAFF.

CDR3 in amino acids: CASSVGTDLYEQYF. CDR3 bases: TGTGCCAGCAGCGTCGGGACTGACCTCTACGAGCAGTACTTC. The chain joins TRBV11-1 to TRBJ2-7; TRBD2 might be the D (6 bases). This CDR3 region has 14 residues. V lost 5 bases and J lost 3, with 14 bases in between. The V gene's germline CDR1 is SGHAT and CDR2 FQDESV (reference sequence).

The rearrangement joins TRBV4-1 to TRBJ2-3; 14 nucleotides line up with TRBD2. Germline assignment: CDR1 MGHRA and CDR2 YSYEKL. The CDR3 consists of 20 residues. Germline trimming cut 0 bases from V and 5 bases from J; bases unmatched to any gene: 13. The CDR3 DNA follows: TGCGCCAGCAGCCAAGAGTATCGACTAGCGGGGGGGGCGGGACTAGATACGCAGTATTTT. Protein sequence: CASSQEYRLAGGAGLDTQYF.

The chain joins TRBV2 to TRBJ1-3; 8 bases map to TRBD1. CDR3 size: 16 residues. Germline V CDR1 and CDR2: SNHLY, FYNNEI. V gave up 3 bases and J gave up 2 bases; unmatched junction bases: 6. The CDR3 here is CASSEDRRGPGNTIYF. As DNA, the CDR3 is TGTGCCAGCAGTGAGGATCGCAGGGGGCCTGGAAACACCATATATTTT. Based on the CDR3 plus reference TRBV2 and TRBJ1-3, the full variable domain is EPEVTQTPSHQVTQMGQEVILRCVPISNHLYFYWYRQILGQKVEFLVSFYNNEISEKSEIFDDQFSVERPDGSNFTLKIRSTKLEDSAMYFCASSEDRRGPGNTIYFGEGSWLTVV.

This clone was counted between two and nine times. The chain combines TRBV27 with TRBJ1-1; D gene uncertain. The CDR3 has 14 residues. Germline-derived CDR1 and CDR2 are MNHEY and SMNVEV (reference sequence). V shed 7 bases and J shed 3 bases, with 15 bases lying between them. The CDR3 DNA reads as TGTGCCAGCACCTCACTGAATCGGGACACTGAAGCTTTCTTT. Residues: CASTSLNRDTEAFF.

This clone was counted a single time. The V and J genes are TRBV30 and TRBJ2-1, with D maybe TRBD1 (6 bases). Trimming left V 0 bases short and J 5 bases short, with 11 bases between. Germline V CDR1 and CDR2: GTSNPN, SVGIG (reference sequence). CDR3 size: 14 residues. CDR3 sequence (DNA): TGTGCCTGGAGTGTAAGGGGGTCCCACAATGAGCAGTTCTTC. Translated, it gives CAWSVRGSHNEQFF.